The entry below describes one TCR beta chain. Antigen specificity is unknown. The sample comes from a study of shared clonotypes between healthy human individuals. About the research overall: Sampling drew on donors who were a couple of women and a few men aged 18 to 49. Study findings and constraints: Larger estimated richness was generally seen in naive subsets than in memory subsets.

Trimming cost V 6 bases and J 4 bases; bases outside gene matches: 7. CDR3 length: 15 amino acids. Looked up from germline, CDR1 is SEHNR and CDR2 is FQNEAQ (reference sequence). Some clones are missing from TCRdb's copy, which holds only in-frame ones; the method was immunoSEQ multiplex PCR. Of about 600,000 clones detected, around 97% appear once; the ten largest clones hold roughly 0.05%. Sequenced material: naive CD4+ T cells sorted from blood. Subset denoted: CD45RA+ positively selected. The clonotype comes from a woman in her thirties in good health. The chain uses TRBV7-9 and TRBJ2-4, with 9 bases fitting TRBD1. CDR3 protein: CASSLPGTGKNIQYF. In nucleotides, the CDR3 is TGTGCCAGCAGTCTCCCCGGGACAGGGAAAAACATTCAGTACTTC.